There are many counts of the clone carrying this T cell receptor (beta chain). This record comes from a study of early T cells in non-severe SARS-CoV-2 infection. Whole-study context: Unpaired chains resulted from sequencing bulk RNA of unsorted whole blood.

Unique molecular identifiers were attached to individual cDNA molecules. TCRdb ran MiXCR on the 5' RACE reads and lists one entry per CDR3 protein. The table lists about 27,000 distinct CDR3 sequences, 2.5% to 3.5% of them singletons. Germline loops: CDR1 SGHTA, CDR2 FQGTGA. The CDR3 has 13 residues. V lost 2 bases and J 8 bases, leaving 10 bases between the germline ends. The receptor comes from an adult who was a healthcare worker with PCR-confirmed SARS-CoV-2 infection or an uninfected control (not recorded which). V is TRBV7-3 and J is TRBJ2-1; D uncertain. Sequencing input: whole blood. The CDR3 DNA follows: TGTGCCAGCAGCTTACCGGGCCGGGATGAGCAGTTCTTC. Translated, it gives CASSLPGRDEQFF.